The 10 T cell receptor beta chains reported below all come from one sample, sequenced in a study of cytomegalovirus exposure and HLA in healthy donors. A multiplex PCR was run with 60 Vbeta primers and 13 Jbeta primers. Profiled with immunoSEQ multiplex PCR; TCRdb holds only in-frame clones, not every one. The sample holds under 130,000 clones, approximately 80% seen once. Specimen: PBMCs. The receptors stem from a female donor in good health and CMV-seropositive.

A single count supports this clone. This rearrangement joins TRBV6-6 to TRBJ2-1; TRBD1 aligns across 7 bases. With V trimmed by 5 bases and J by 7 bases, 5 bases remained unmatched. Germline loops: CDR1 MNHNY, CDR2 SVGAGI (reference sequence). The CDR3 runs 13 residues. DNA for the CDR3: TGTGCCAGCAGTACGGCCAGGGGGAATGAGCAGTTCTTC. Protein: CASSTARGNEQFF.

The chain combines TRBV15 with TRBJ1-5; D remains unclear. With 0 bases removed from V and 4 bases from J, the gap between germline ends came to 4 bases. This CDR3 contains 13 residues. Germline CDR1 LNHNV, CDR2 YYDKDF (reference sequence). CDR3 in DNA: TGTGCCACCAGCAGAGATCCAAATCAGCCCCAGCATTTT. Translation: CATSRDPNQPQHF.

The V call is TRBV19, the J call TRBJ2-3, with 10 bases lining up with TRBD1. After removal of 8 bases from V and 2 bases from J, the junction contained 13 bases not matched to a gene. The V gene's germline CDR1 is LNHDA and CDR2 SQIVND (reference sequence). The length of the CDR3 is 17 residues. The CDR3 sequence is CASRDRGLAESTDTQYF. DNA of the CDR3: TGTGCCAGTCGGGACAGGGGCCTTGCTGAATCCACAGATACGCAGTATTTT.

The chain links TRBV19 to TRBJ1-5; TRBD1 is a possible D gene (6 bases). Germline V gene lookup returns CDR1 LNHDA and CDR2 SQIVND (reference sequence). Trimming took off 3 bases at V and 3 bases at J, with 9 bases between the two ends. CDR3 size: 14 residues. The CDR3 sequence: CASSITGYNQPQHF. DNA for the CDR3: TGTGCCAGTAGTATTACAGGGTACAATCAGCCCCAGCATTTT.

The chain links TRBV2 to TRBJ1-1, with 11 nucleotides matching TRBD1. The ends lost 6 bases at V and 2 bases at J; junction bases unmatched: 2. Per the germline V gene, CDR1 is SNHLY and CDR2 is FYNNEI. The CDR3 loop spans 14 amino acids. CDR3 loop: CASSGTGGNTEAFF. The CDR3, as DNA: TGTGCCAGCAGCGGGACAGGGGGAAACACTGAAGCTTTCTTT.

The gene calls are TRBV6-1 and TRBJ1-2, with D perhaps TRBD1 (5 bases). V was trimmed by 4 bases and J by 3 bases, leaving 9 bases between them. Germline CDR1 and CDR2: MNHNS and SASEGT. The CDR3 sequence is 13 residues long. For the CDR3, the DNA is TGTGCCAGCAGTGCACAGGAGCACTATGGCTACACCTTC. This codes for CASSAQEHYGYTF.

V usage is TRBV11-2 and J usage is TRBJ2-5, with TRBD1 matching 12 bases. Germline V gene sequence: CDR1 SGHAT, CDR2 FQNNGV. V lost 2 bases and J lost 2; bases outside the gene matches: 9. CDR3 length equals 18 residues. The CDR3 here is CASSLIGGQGAQQETQYF. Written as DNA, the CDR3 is TGTGCCAGCAGCTTAATAGGGGGACAGGGGGCCCAACAAGAGACCCAGTACTTC.

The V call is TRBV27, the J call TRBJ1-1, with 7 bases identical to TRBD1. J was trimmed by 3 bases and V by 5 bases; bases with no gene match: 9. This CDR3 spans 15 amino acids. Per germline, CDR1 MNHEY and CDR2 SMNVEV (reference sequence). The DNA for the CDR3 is TGTGCCAGCAGTAAACAGGGGTTGAGCGACACTGAAGCTTTCTTT. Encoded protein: CASSKQGLSDTEAFF.

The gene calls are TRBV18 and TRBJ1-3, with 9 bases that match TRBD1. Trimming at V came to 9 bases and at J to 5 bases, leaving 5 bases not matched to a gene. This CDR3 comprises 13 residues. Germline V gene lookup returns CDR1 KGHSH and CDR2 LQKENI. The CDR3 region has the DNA TGTGCCAGTTACAGGGGGCTCAGAAACACCATATATTTT. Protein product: CASYRGLRNTIYF.

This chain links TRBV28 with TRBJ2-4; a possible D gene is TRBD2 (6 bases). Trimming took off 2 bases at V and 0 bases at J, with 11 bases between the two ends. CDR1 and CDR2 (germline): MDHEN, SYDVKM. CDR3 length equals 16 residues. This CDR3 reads CASSLDLGGAKNIQYF. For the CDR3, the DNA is TGTGCCAGCAGTTTAGATCTGGGAGGAGCCAAAAACATTCAGTACTTC.